A single sample is the source of the 8 T cell receptor beta chains below, sequenced in a study of blood T cell repertoires in COVID-19. Repertoires were generated with immunoSEQ multiplex PCR, while TCRdb's copy carries only in-frame clones and drops some. The top ten clones hold roughly 10% of a sample with about 52,000 clones, 85% of them seen once. The sample consisted of peripheral blood. These receptors originate from a human donor in a cohort sampled during active COVID-19.

The chain uses TRBV5-1 and TRBJ1-2; perhaps TRBD1 as D (5 bases). Trimming took 0 bases from V and 0 from J, leaving 15 bases between them. The CDR3 is 17 amino acids. Per the germline V gene, CDR1 is SGHRS and CDR2 is YFSETQ. Here the CDR3 DNA reads TGCGCCAGCAGCTTGGGTCAGGGTTATTCCGCTAACTATGGCTACACCTTC. Its translation: CASSLGQGYSANYGYTF.

The CDR3, as DNA: TGCAGCATCCAAGGACGGGGATCTAACTATGGCTACACCTTC. It specifies CSIQGRGSNYGYTF. The gene calls are TRBV29-1 and TRBJ1-2; D not certain. V dropped 8 bases and J dropped 0 bases, with 16 bases sitting between them. CDR3 length equals 14 residues. Germline values: CDR1 SQVTM, CDR2 ANQGSEA.

For the CDR3, the DNA is TGTGCCATCAGCCCCCTAGCTCGGAAAGAGACCCAGTACTTC. It codes for CAISPLARKETQYF. The V gene is TRBV10-3, the J gene TRBJ2-5, with D maybe TRBD2 (5 bases). The CDR3 is made up of 14 amino acids. Germline V gene sequence: CDR1 ENHRY, CDR2 SYGVKD. V lost 6 bases and J lost 3, with 14 bases in between.

This chain joins TRBV28 and TRBJ1-6, with D tentatively TRBD1 (6 bases). Per germline, CDR1 MDHEN and CDR2 SYDVKM. The germline V and J ends were trimmed by 2 bases and 9 bases, with 11 bases remaining between them. This CDR3 has 14 residues. CDR3: CASSLPQGFSPLHF. CDR3 coding DNA: TGTGCCAGCAGTTTACCGCAGGGGTTTTCACCCCTCCACTTT.

V and J are TRBV6-1 and TRBJ1-2, with TRBD1 matching over 8 bases. This CDR3 spans 12 amino acids. After removal of 3 bases from V and 14 bases from J, the junction contained 8 bases not matched to a gene. Germline CDR1 reads MNHNS; CDR2 reads SASEGT. The CDR3 loop is CASSEYTGGMTF. The CDR3, as DNA: TGTGCCAGCAGTGAGTACACAGGGGGGATGACCTTC.

This clone occurred a few times. V is TRBV4-2 and J is TRBJ2-7; 7 bases match TRBD2. J lost 6 bases, V lost 1 base, and 6 bases had no gene match. CDR1 is LGHNA, CDR2 YNFKEQ, per germline. The CDR3 contains 14 residues. CDR3 amino acids: CASSQGPTGGEQYF. As DNA, the CDR3 is TGTGCCAGCAGCCAAGGTCCGACGGGAGGCGAGCAGTACTTC.

The chain employs TRBV7-2 and TRBJ1-2; D gene unclear. The CDR3 spans 15 residues. In germline, CDR1 is SGHTA, CDR2 FQGNSA. Trimming pared 5 bases from V and 5 bases from J, leaving 18 bases between. As DNA, the CDR3 is TGTGCCAGCAGCCCGGGTAGTGCAGCCGGTTATGGCTACACCTTC. Its protein product is CASSPGSAAGYGYTF.

The chain carries TRBV21-1 and TRBJ1-5. TRBV21-1 is recorded as a pseudogene. CDR3 length equals 15 residues. The chain's CDR3 is CASSKVKEGNQPQHF. The CDR3 region has the DNA TGTGCCAGCAGCAAGGTCAAGGAGGGCAATCAGCCCCAGCATTTT.